Here is one TCR beta chain with its context. Its antigen is not known. Adult donors, all healthy and HIV-negative, had no recent acute infections or vaccinations. The data originate from a study of shared clonotypes between healthy human individuals. Findings and limits, study-wide: Across subsets, estimated richness was generally greater for naive than for memory populations.

Repertoires were generated with immunoSEQ multiplex PCR, while TCRdb's copy carries only in-frame clones and drops some. The table records a few million clones, less than 95% of them present only once. Unmatched junction bases numbered 18, after V lost 0 bases and J lost 2 bases. Germline assignment: CDR1 MNHNS and CDR2 SASEGT. CDR3 length: 21 residues. The clonotype was recovered from a man between 18 and 35 years old in good health. Some clones in this sample may be carry-over from other donors' samples. V and J are TRBV6-1 and TRBJ2-1; 8 positions match TRBD2. The sequencing sample was made of naive CD4+ T cells from PBMCs. The subset is: CD45RA+ positively selected. The DNA for the CDR3 is TGTGCCAGCAGTGAAGCGGCAGTCGGGGATCCTCTTAGCGGGACCTACAATGAGCAGTTCTTC. Translating it yields CASSEAAVGDPLSGTYNEQFF.